This is a list of T cell receptor beta chains from one sample in a study of vaccination effects on CD4 cells after COVID-19. Their antigens are not known. This table comes from immunoSEQ multiplex PCR, and its TCRdb copy is limited to in-frame clones, with some not included. The sample lists fewer than 50,000 clones, around 80% occurring once. Sequencing was performed on CD4+ T cells from PBMCs cultured with HCoV-NL63 spike peptides, taken after COVID-19 vaccination. The receptors derive from a human donor who received a COVID-19 vaccine. Some clones in this sample may be carry-over from other donors' samples. CDR3s include the opening cysteine and the closing phenylalanine or tryptophan. A D gene is named only where the DNA matches it firmly. Some rows have no size entry. The others give once, few or many, or a class for an expanded clone.

j_gene: TRBJ1-4
v_gene: TRBV3-1/TRBV3-2
abundance: few
d_gene: TRBD1
CDR3aa: CASSQGTGTTKKLFF
CDR3nt: TGTGCCAGCAGCCAAGGGACAGGCACAACGAAGAAACTGTTTTTT

j_gene: TRBJ1-5
v_gene: TRBV5-8
abundance: medium-sized
d_gene: -
CDR3aa: CASSLGQKINQPQHF
CDR3nt: TGTGCCAGCAGCCTCGGACAGAAAATCAATCAGCCCCAGCATTTT

j_gene: TRBJ1-6
v_gene: TRBV18
abundance: -
d_gene: TRBD1
CDR3aa: CASSPPTGGLQSPLHF
CDR3nt: TGTGCCAGCTCACCCCCGACAGGGGGGTTGCAATCACCCCTCCACTTT

j_gene: TRBJ1-1
v_gene: TRBV10-3
abundance: -
d_gene: TRBD1
CDR3aa: CAIRGADRENTEAFF
CDR3nt: TGTGCCATCAGAGGAGCCGACAGGGAGAACACTGAAGCTTTCTTT

j_gene: TRBJ1-2
v_gene: TRBV9
abundance: -
d_gene: -
CDR3aa: CASSVATRKNYGYTF
CDR3nt: TGTGCCAGCAGCGTAGCTACCCGAAAAAACTATGGCTACACCTTC

j_gene: TRBJ2-1
v_gene: TRBV2
abundance: -
d_gene: TRBD1
CDR3aa: CASISPLRDRYNEQFF
CDR3nt: TGTGCCAGCATAAGTCCCTTACGGGACAGGTACAATGAGCAGTTCTTC

j_gene: TRBJ1-5
v_gene: TRBV10-1
abundance: -
d_gene: -
CDR3aa: CASSAEGTQPQHF
CDR3nt: TGCGCCAGCAGTGCTGAGGGGACGCAGCCCCAGCATTTT

j_gene: TRBJ2-1
v_gene: TRBV27
abundance: -
d_gene: -
CDR3aa: CASRSGAHNEQFF
CDR3nt: TGTGCCAGCAGATCCGGCGCCCACAATGAGCAGTTCTTC

j_gene: TRBJ2-5
v_gene: TRBV10-1
abundance: -
d_gene: -
CDR3aa: CASSERGLGETQYF
CDR3nt: TGCGCCAGCAGTGAGCGGGGCTTGGGAGAGACCCAGTACTTC

j_gene: TRBJ2-5
v_gene: TRBV28
abundance: -
d_gene: TRBD1
CDR3aa: CASRQAGTGEQETQYF
CDR3nt: TGTGCCAGCAGACAAGCCGGGACAGGGGAACAAGAGACCCAGTACTTC

j_gene: TRBJ2-1
v_gene: TRBV7-3
abundance: -
d_gene: TRBD1
CDR3aa: CASSHGQGGEQFF
CDR3nt: TGTGCCAGCAGCCACGGACAGGGAGGTGAGCAGTTCTTC

j_gene: TRBJ2-4
v_gene: TRBV30
abundance: -
d_gene: -
CDR3aa: CAWNPGSGLTYF
CDR3nt: TGTGCCTGGAACCCGGGGAGCGGGTTAACGTACTTC

j_gene: TRBJ2-2
v_gene: TRBV5-8
abundance: few
d_gene: TRBD1
CDR3aa: CASIINRGTNTGELFF
CDR3nt: TGTGCCAGCATCATAAACAGGGGGACGAACACCGGGGAGCTGTTTTTT

j_gene: TRBJ1-6
v_gene: TRBV27
abundance: once
d_gene: -
CDR3aa: CASSIESGYSPLHF
CDR3nt: TGTGCCAGCAGCATAGAGAGCGGATATTCACCCCTCCACTTT

j_gene: TRBJ2-3
v_gene: TRBV15
abundance: once
d_gene: -
CDR3aa: CATRGRAGAYSTDTQYF
CDR3nt: TGTGCCACCAGGGGCAGGGCAGGGGCCTACAGCACAGATACGCAGTATTTT

j_gene: TRBJ2-3
v_gene: TRBV18
abundance: -
d_gene: -
CDR3aa: CASSPPWPGADTQYF
CDR3nt: TGTGCCAGCTCACCACCGTGGCCAGGGGCTGATACGCAGTATTTT

j_gene: TRBJ1-2
v_gene: TRBV5-6
abundance: -
d_gene: -
CDR3aa: CASSLGSAAYGYTF
CDR3nt: TGTGCCAGCAGCTTGGGGTCTGCCGCCTATGGCTACACCTTC

j_gene: TRBJ2-3
v_gene: TRBV5-1
abundance: once
d_gene: -
CDR3aa: CASSPPGGSTDTQYF
CDR3nt: TGCGCCAGCAGCCCCCCGGGGGGCAGCACAGATACGCAGTATTTT

j_gene: TRBJ1-1
v_gene: TRBV13
abundance: -
d_gene: -
CDR3aa: CASSYTIGRWNTEAFF
CDR3nt: TGTGCCAGCAGCTACACGATAGGGAGGTGGAACACTGAAGCTTTCTTT

j_gene: TRBJ1-5
v_gene: TRBV6-2/TRBV6-3
abundance: -
d_gene: -
CDR3aa: CASSYSGRSNQPQHF
CDR3nt: TGTGCCAGCAGTTACTCTGGGAGAAGCAATCAGCCCCAGCATTTT

j_gene: TRBJ1-1
v_gene: TRBV28
abundance: -
d_gene: -
CDR3aa: CASSLNRAASAFF
CDR3nt: TGTGCCAGCAGTTTAAACAGGGCCGCTTCGGCTTTCTTT

j_gene: TRBJ2-6
v_gene: TRBV7-9
abundance: -
d_gene: -
CDR3aa: CASYRSGLHSGANVLTF
CDR3nt: TGTGCCAGCTATAGATCAGGGCTCCACTCCGGGGCCAACGTCCTGACTTTC

j_gene: TRBJ2-3
v_gene: TRBV9
abundance: -
d_gene: -
CDR3aa: CASSVARGKSTDTQYF
CDR3nt: TGTGCCAGCAGCGTGGCTAGGGGCAAAAGCACAGATACGCAGTATTTT

j_gene: TRBJ2-1
v_gene: TRBV14
abundance: -
d_gene: TRBD2
CDR3aa: CASSQGTSYNEQFF
CDR3nt: TGTGCCAGCAGCCAAGGGACTAGCTACAATGAGCAGTTCTTC

j_gene: TRBJ1-2
v_gene: TRBV19
abundance: -
d_gene: -
CDR3aa: CASSISSIGRGGGYTF
CDR3nt: TGTGCCAGTAGTATATCCAGCATCGGCAGGGGTGGAGGCTACACCTTC

j_gene: TRBJ1-1
v_gene: TRBV5-5
abundance: -
d_gene: -
CDR3aa: CASSLYPNTEAFF
CDR3nt: TGTGCCAGCAGCTTGTACCCCAACACTGAAGCTTTCTTT

j_gene: TRBJ1-6
v_gene: TRBV4-1
abundance: -
d_gene: -
CDR3aa: CASSQLAAGLGAYNSPLHF
CDR3nt: TGCGCCAGCAGCCAATTGGCGGCAGGGCTCGGGGCCTATAATTCACCCCTCCACTTT

j_gene: TRBJ2-1
v_gene: TRBV10-1
abundance: -
d_gene: TRBD1
CDR3aa: CAPRRTGGPVGEQFF
CDR3nt: TGCGCCCCACGAAGGACAGGGGGCCCCGTGGGGGAGCAGTTCTTC

j_gene: TRBJ2-3
v_gene: TRBV5-1
abundance: -
d_gene: TRBD1
CDR3aa: CASSPRTGDGDTQYF
CDR3nt: TGCGCCAGCAGCCCCCGGACAGGGGACGGAGATACGCAGTATTTT

j_gene: TRBJ1-4
v_gene: TRBV12-5
abundance: -
d_gene: TRBD1
CDR3aa: CASGAGGGEKLFF
CDR3nt: TGTGCTAGTGGGGCAGGGGGGGGAGAAAAACTGTTTTTT